These T cell receptor beta chains were read from a single sample in a study of shared clonotypes between healthy human individuals. Sequencing was performed with immunoSEQ multiplex PCR; in TCRdb, only in-frame clones are kept and a portion is missing. This table holds about 2.4 million clones, roughly 93% found once. The sequenced sample was naive CD4+ T cells from PBMCs. The receptor set was obtained from a man aged 18 to 30 in good health. Some clones in this sample may be carry-over from other donors' samples. Both conserved end residues are part of each CDR3. D genes are given only for firm matches. Rows may omit the clone size; those that give it use once, few, many or a size class.

abundance	v_gene	j_gene	d_gene	CDR3nt	CDR3aa
.	TRBV2	TRBJ2-1	TRBD1	TGTGCCAGCAGTGCCACCAGGGGGCTAAATGAGCAGTTCTTC	CASSATRGLNEQFF
once	TRBV6-6	TRBJ2-7	.	TGTGCCAGCAGCCCCGGACTTCGGACAGTCTCCTACGAGCAGTACTTC	CASSPGLRTVSYEQYF
.	TRBV5-1	TRBJ1-4	.	TGCGCCAGCAGCTTGGGGGGCGCGGGTGAAAAACTGTTTTTT	CASSLGGAGEKLFF
.	TRBV7-2	TRBJ1-3	.	TGTGCCAGCAGCCCAAATGGAGACACCATATATTTT	CASSPNGDTIYF
few	TRBV15	TRBJ2-1	TRBD2	TGTGCCACCAGCCGCGCGGGGAGACTAGCGGGAGGGGGGATATACAATGAGCAGTTCTTC	CATSRAGRLAGGGIYNEQFF
.	TRBV21-1	TRBJ1-1	.	TGTGCCAGCGCTACCCATCCAGGCCCGGGTTGCCCCCACCGAAACACTGAAGCTTTCTTT	CASATHPGPGCPHRNTEAFF
.	TRBV28	TRBJ1-1	TRBD1	TGTGCCAGCACTTACAGGGGGTCCGGAGGCACTGAAGCTTTCTTT	CASTYRGSGGTEAFF
.	TRBV27	TRBJ2-7	.	TGTGCCCCTCACTACGAGCAGTACTTC	CAPHYEQYF
.	TRBV2	TRBJ2-5	.	TGTGCCAGCAGAGTCCCGGATCTCACCATTATGGAAGAGACCCAGTACTTC	CASRVPDLTIMEETQYF
.	TRBV5-1	TRBJ2-7	TRBD1	TGCGCCAGCAGCCGGCGGGTGGGACAGGGAAGCTCCTACGAGCAGTACTTC	CASSRRVGQGSSYEQYF
.	TRBV5-1	TRBJ2-7	.	TGCGCCAGCAGCTCGCCGGGGCCAGGCGAGCAGTACTTC	CASSSPGPGEQYF
.	TRBV7-2	TRBJ2-3	TRBD1	TGTGCCAGCAGCTTAGTGGGGACAGGGGGAACAGATACGCAGTATTTT	CASSLVGTGGTDTQYF
.	TRBV7-9	TRBJ2-7	TRBD2	TGTGCCAGCAGCGGACCCCCGGGACTAGCGGGACACGAGCAGTACTTC	CASSGPPGLAGHEQYF
.	TRBV5-1	TRBJ2-3	.	TGCGCCAGCAGCTTCACTAGCAGCCGCACAGATACGCAGTATTTT	CASSFTSSRTDTQYF
.	TRBV7-9	TRBJ2-3	.	TGTGCCAGCAGCTTAGCTAGCGGAAGCACAGATACGCAGTATTTT	CASSLASGSTDTQYF
.	TRBV11-2	TRBJ2-3	.	TGTGCCAGCAGCTTAGATGGGTCATCTCACCCGACACCTAGCACAGATACGCAGTATTTT	CASSLDGSSHPTPSTDTQYF
.	TRBV18	TRBJ2-6	.	TGTGCCAGCTCACCCGGGAGCTCTGGGGCCAACGTCCTGACTTTC	CASSPGSSGANVLTF
.	TRBV13	TRBJ2-7	.	TGTGCCAGCAGCTTAATTCGACGGCAGGGCCGTAACTACGAGCAGTACTTC	CASSLIRRQGRNYEQYF
.	TRBV5-1	TRBJ2-7	TRBD1	TGCGCCAGCAGCCAACAGGGGGCTACCTACGAGCAGTACTTC	CASSQQGATYEQYF
.	TRBV29-1	TRBJ2-1	TRBD1	TGCAGCGTTGAACCGGGACAGGGGAAACATGAGCAGTTCTTC	CSVEPGQGKHEQFF
.	TRBV7-9	TRBJ2-7	.	TGTGCCAGCAGCTTATCTTCACAGATCGGGTTGGAGCAGTACTTC	CASSLSSQIGLEQYF
.	TRBV7-8	TRBJ1-5	TRBD1	TGTGCCAGCAGCTTAGGGCGGGACAGAAATCAGCCCCAGCATTTT	CASSLGRDRNQPQHF
.	TRBV28	TRBJ1-2	TRBD1	TGTGCCAGCAGAGAAACAGGGGAGGTTGGCTACACCTTC	CASRETGEVGYTF
.	TRBV2	TRBJ2-7	.	TGTGCCAGCAGTGAAAATCTGAGACGCTCCGAGCAGTACTTC	CASSENLRRSEQYF
.	TRBV28	TRBJ2-5	TRBD2	TGTGCCAGCAGTAGACTAGCGGGAGCTCTAGAGACCCAGTACTTC	CASSRLAGALETQYF
few	TRBV2	TRBJ1-2	.	TGTGCCAGCAGTGAGCGGGGCTACACCTTC	CASSERGYTF
.	TRBV15	TRBJ2-1	.	TGTGCCACCAGCAAGCTAGCGCGTCTGGACAATGAGCAGTTCTTC	CATSKLARLDNEQFF
.	TRBV15	TRBJ2-7	TRBD1	TGTGCCACCAGCGGATACGGGACAGGGAACTACGAGCAGTACTTC	CATSGYGTGNYEQYF
.	TRBV7-9	TRBJ2-1	TRBD1	TGTGCCAGCAGCCAGGGGACAGGGGATTCCTACAATGAGCAGTTCTTC	CASSQGTGDSYNEQFF
.	TRBV19	TRBJ2-2	.	TGTGCCAGTAGTAATGCGGGACAGACGAACACCGGGGAGCTGTTTTTT	CASSNAGQTNTGELFF
.	TRBV28	TRBJ2-5	.	TGTGCCAGCAGCCCAATGGGTCGGGAGACCCAGTACTTC	CASSPMGRETQYF
.	TRBV7-9	TRBJ1-1	.	TGTGCCAGCAGCTCCCCAGGGGCCGAGAACACTGAAGCTTTCTTT	CASSSPGAENTEAFF
.	TRBV5-1	TRBJ2-3	TRBD1	TGCGCCAGCAGCTTGTCCGGGACAGGGGTTTGGGATACGCAGTATTTT	CASSLSGTGVWDTQYF
.	TRBV18	TRBJ2-7	TRBD2	TGTGCCAGCTCACCCCGGACTAGCGTCTACGAGCAGTACTTC	CASSPRTSVYEQYF
.	TRBV30	TRBJ2-3	TRBD1	TGTGCCCTAAACAGGGGGTCAACAGATACGCAGTATTTT	CALNRGSTDTQYF
.	TRBV4-1	TRBJ2-1	TRBD2	TGCGCCAGCAGAACACCGGGACTAGCAAAAGGTGAGCAGTTCTTC	CASRTPGLAKGEQFF
few	TRBV2	TRBJ1-1	.	TGTGCCAGCAGTGTCCTGTCCTACACTGAAGCTTTCTTT	CASSVLSYTEAFF
few	TRBV5-1	TRBJ1-1	.	TGCGCCAGCAGCTTTTTGGATTCGGGCACTGAAGCTTTCTTT	CASSFLDSGTEAFF
.	TRBV7-9	TRBJ2-3	TRBD1	TGTGCCAGCAGCTCCGGGACAGTAGATACGCAGTATTTT	CASSSGTVDTQYF
.	TRBV27	TRBJ2-6	.	TGTGCCAGCAGTTCCTCCAGGGCCTCTGGGGCCAACGTCCTGACTTTC	CASSSSRASGANVLTF
once	TRBV2	TRBJ2-7	.	TGTGCCAGCAGTGAAGGTAGGACTGTGAACTACGAGCAGTACTTC	CASSEGRTVNYEQYF
once	TRBV9	TRBJ1-4	.	TGTGCCAGCACCCCACTTGTCTGGGGTGGTGAAAAACTGTTTTTT	CASTPLVWGGEKLFF
.	TRBV7-6	TRBJ2-1	TRBD2	TGTGCCAGCAGCTCGACGGGGACTAGCCATGGGGGCAATGAGCAGTTCTTC	CASSSTGTSHGGNEQFF
.	TRBV9	TRBJ2-7	.	TGTGCCAGCAGCGTAGGCAGCTTCTACGAAGTCTACGAGCAGTACTTC	CASSVGSFYEVYEQYF
.	TRBV10-3	TRBJ1-2	.	TGTGCCATCAGTGTCACCGCGGGGCACGGGTATGGCTACACCTTC	CAISVTAGHGYGYTF
.	TRBV9	TRBJ2-2	TRBD1	TGTGCCAGCAGCGTAGGTGGGACAGGGAACACCGGGGAGCTGTTTTTT	CASSVGGTGNTGELFF
once	TRBV5-6	TRBJ2-1	.	TGTGCCAGCAGCGTCCCCGGCGGCGGAACCTACTACAATGAGCAGTTCTTC	CASSVPGGGTYYNEQFF
.	TRBV7-2	TRBJ2-7	TRBD2	TGTGCCAGCAGCCCGACCCGCACTAGCGGGGCCACCTACGAGCAGTACTTC	CASSPTRTSGATYEQYF
once	TRBV28	TRBJ1-2	.	TGTGCCAGCAGCAAGTTCAATGGCTACACCTTC	CASSKFNGYTF
.	TRBV28	TRBJ1-3	TRBD1	TGTGCCAGCAGTCCCGAGACAGGGCGTGGAAACACCATATATTTT	CASSPETGRGNTIYF
.	TRBV4-3	TRBJ2-5	.	TGCGCCAGCAGCCAAGACAGCTTCCGACTAGAGACCCAGTACTTC	CASSQDSFRLETQYF
once	TRBV5-1	TRBJ2-7	.	TGCGCCAGCAGCACCGGACCCACGCCCGACTACGAGCAGTACTTC	CASSTGPTPDYEQYF
once	TRBV28	TRBJ2-5	TRBD2	TGTGCCACCGGGGGGGGAGGACGAGAGACCCAGTACTTC	CATGGGGRETQYF
.	TRBV2	TRBJ2-5	.	TGTGCCAGCATCCGGCAGGAAGAGACCCAGTACTTC	CASIRQEETQYF
.	TRBV6-5	TRBJ2-7	TRBD1	TGTGCCAGCGGGGACAGGGTTGAGCAGTACTTC	CASGDRVEQYF
.	TRBV7-3	TRBJ2-3	.	TGTGCCAGCAGCGGGGCACCGTTTGATACGCAGTATTTT	CASSGAPFDTQYF
.	TRBV6-5	TRBJ1-5	TRBD1	TGTGCCAGCAGTTTGAAAGGGGGCTTTGGCAATCAGCCCCAGCATTTT	CASSLKGGFGNQPQHF